The 21 T cell receptor beta chains reported below all come from one sample, sequenced in a study of T-cell memory formation after mild COVID-19. One entry per CDR3 protein results from TCRdb running MiXCR on the 5' RACE reads. Of around 370,000 distinct CDR3 sequences listed, roughly 21% are singletons. The sample was PBMCs or a T cell subset sorted from them (not recorded which). These receptors were taken from an adult woman who had mild COVID-19 (a few samples of this study predate the infection). Cell type and time point are not known.

The CDR3 DNA reads as TGTGCCAGCAGCTCAACGACAGGGGGCACGTATGGCTACACCTTC. Protein: CASSSTTGGTYGYTF. This chain uses TRBV7-3 with TRBJ1-2; 10 bases line up with TRBD1. Germline V lookup: CDR1 SGHTA, CDR2 FQGTGA. The CDR3 has 15 residues. The junction had 7 bases not matched to a gene; V was cut back by 4 bases and J by 5 bases.

The gene calls are TRBV7-8 and TRBJ2-1, with D possibly being TRBD2 (6 bases). The germline V gene encodes CDR1 SGHVS and CDR2 FQNEAQ. The ends were cut back, 6 bases at V and 7 bases at J, with 16 bases in the middle. The CDR3 totals 14 residues. CDR3: CASSPGRGRNEQFF. The DNA of the CDR3 is TGTGCCAGCAGTCCTGGGCGGGGCAGGAATGAGCAGTTCTTC.

The chain is built from TRBV24-1 and TRBJ1-2; D gene unclear. CDR1 is KGHDR and CDR2 is SFDVKD in the germline V gene. The CDR3 length is 13 residues. The V end was cut by 3 bases, the J end by 8 bases, with 12 bases between. The CDR3 bases are TGTGCCACCAGTGATCCTAGGACGCTCGGCTACACCTTC. Its protein is CATSDPRTLGYTF.

This clonotype appeared a few times. The chain uses TRBV29-1 and TRBJ2-1, with D hard to call. The V gene lost 7 bases and the J gene lost 7 bases, with 14 bases spanning the gap. Germline V gene data show CDR1 as SQVTM and CDR2 as ANQGSEA. The CDR3 runs 12 residues. The CDR3 DNA reads as TGCAGCGCTGGGATTCAGAGTAATGAGCAGTTCTTC. Translation: CSAGIQSNEQFF.

This clonotype turned up a few times. This rearrangement joins TRBV5-1 to TRBJ2-7; D is uncertain. The CDR3 has 17 residues. Deletions cut 2 bases from V and 0 bases from J, with 18 bases between. Looked up from germline, CDR1 is SGHRS and CDR2 is YFSETQ. This CDR3 reads CASSLDNPAVSSYEQYF. In DNA, the CDR3 is TGCGCCAGCAGCTTAGATAATCCGGCAGTAAGCTCCTACGAGCAGTACTTC.

This clonotype came up a few times. This chain joins TRBV19 and TRBJ2-1; 8 nucleotides line up with TRBD2. V was pared by 5 bases and J by 6 bases, with 12 bases of the junction left unmatched. The CDR3 extends over 16 amino acids. The germline V gene has CDR1 LNHDA and CDR2 SQIVND (reference sequence). CDR3: CASSLGSGGRRNEQFF. CDR3 coding DNA: TGTGCCAGTAGTCTTGGGAGCGGGGGAAGGCGCAATGAGCAGTTCTTC.

The J gene is TRBJ2-3, the V gene TRBV11-3; D tentatively fits TRBD1 or TRBD2 (5 bases each). The ends were cut back, 4 bases at V and 6 bases at J, with 17 bases in the middle. The CDR3 contains 15 residues. Per germline, CDR1 SGHNT and CDR2 YENEEA. The CDR3 region has the DNA TGTGCCAGCAGCTCCAGGCGACGGGGCGAGGATACGCAGTATTTT. It translates to CASSSRRRGEDTQYF.

This clonotype occurred a few times. The chain links TRBV20-1 to TRBJ1-1, with TRBD1 as a possible D gene (6 bases). The germline V gene encodes CDR1 DFQATT and CDR2 SNEGSKA (reference sequence). V gave up 6 bases and J gave up 2 bases, with 13 bases separating them. The CDR3 is 13 amino acids. This CDR3 reads CSATTGLNTEAFF. CDR3 sequence (DNA): TGCAGTGCCACGACAGGACTAAACACTGAAGCTTTCTTT.

V gene TRBV20-1 combines with J gene TRBJ2-3; no firm D call. The CDR3 runs to 14 residues. CDR1 DFQATT and CDR2 SNEGSKA come from the germline V gene (reference sequence). V was pared by 0 bases and J by 1 base, with 8 bases between. This CDR3 is CSARDFRGTDTQYF. The CDR3, as DNA: TGCAGTGCTAGAGATTTTAGGGGCACAGATACGCAGTATTTT.

The CDR3 here is CASSSGEVNTEAFF. The CDR3 bases are TGCGCCAGCAGCTCAGGGGAGGTGAACACTGAAGCTTTCTTT. The V gene is TRBV5-1, the J gene TRBJ1-1, with D possibly being TRBD1 (6 bases). V dropped 3 bases and J dropped 0 bases, with 9 bases sitting between them. The V gene's germline CDR1 is SGHRS and CDR2 YFSETQ. The CDR3 extends over 14 amino acids.

This chain uses TRBV7-6 with TRBJ1-6; D is ambiguous. CDR3 size: 15 residues. Germline V CDR1 and CDR2: SGHVS, FNYEAQ. The V end lost 5 bases, the J end lost 9 bases, and 17 bases lay between the germline ends. The CDR3: CASSLDGALVSPLHF. The CDR3 DNA follows: TGTGCCAGCAGCCTAGACGGAGCCCTCGTTTCACCCCTCCACTTT.

There are a few counts of this clonotype. The V call is TRBV20-1, the J call TRBJ2-7; TRBD1 agrees at 9 bases. CDR1 and CDR2 from the germline V gene are DFQATT and SNEGSKA (reference sequence). CDR3 size: 15 residues. V was pared by 0 bases and J by 6 bases, with 9 bases of the junction left unmatched. The CDR3 DNA follows: TGCAGTGCTAGAGATGAACGGGACAGGGCACCCGAGCAGTACTTC. Translated: CSARDERDRAPEQYF.

This clonotype was observed a few times. The rearrangement joins TRBV29-1 to TRBJ2-5, with D possibly TRBD2 on 6 matching bases. CDR1 and CDR2 (germline): SQVTM, ANQGSEA. V was trimmed by 1 base and J by 5 bases, leaving 11 bases between them. This CDR3 comprises 13 residues. Here the CDR3 reads CSVEVAVGETQYF. DNA of the CDR3: TGCAGCGTTGAAGTAGCGGTCGGCGAGACCCAGTACTTC.

This chain joins TRBV5-1 and TRBJ1-6; D is ambiguous. This CDR3 has 14 amino acids. Germline assignment: CDR1 SGHRS and CDR2 YFSETQ. Trimming removed 5 bases at V and 5 bases at J, with 11 bases between. CDR3 loop: CASRVNRDNSPLHF. Written as DNA, the CDR3 is TGCGCCAGCAGAGTTAACAGAGATAATTCACCCCTCCACTTT.

The rearrangement joins TRBV12-3 or TRBV12-4 to TRBJ1-4, with unresolved D. The CDR3 runs to 13 residues. The V end was cut by 1 base, the J end by 7 bases, with 7 bases between. CDR3 coding DNA: TGTGCCAGCAGTTTAGTGGGCGTTGAAAAACTGTTTTTT. Translated, it gives CASSLVGVEKLFF.

This chain's CDR3 is CASSMTENTEAFF. The CDR3 DNA is TGCGCCAGCAGTATGACAGAAAACACTGAAGCTTTCTTT. The V gene is TRBV5-1, the J gene TRBJ1-1, with D perhaps TRBD1 (5 bases). V lost 5 bases to trimming and J lost 2 bases, with 10 bases between them. Germline loops: CDR1 SGHRS, CDR2 YFSETQ. This CDR3 is 13 amino acids long.

The chain's CDR3 is CSVPSGTGPSLYGYTF. In nucleotides, the CDR3 is TGCAGCGTCCCCTCCGGGACAGGTCCGTCTCTCTATGGCTACACCTTC. The V call is TRBV29-1, the J call TRBJ1-2, with 8 bases identical to TRBD1. Germline CDR1 reads SQVTM; CDR2 reads ANQGSEA. This CDR3 has 16 residues. V was pared by 6 bases and J by 4 bases, with 16 bases of the junction left unmatched.

This chain joins TRBV25-1 and TRBJ2-3; possibly TRBD2 for D (7 bases). The germline V and J ends were trimmed by 1 base and 2 bases, with 13 bases remaining between them. There are 16 residues in the CDR3. CDR1 MGHDK and CDR2 SYGVNS come from the germline V gene. The CDR3 region has the DNA TGTGCCAGCAGTGAATTTCTAGGGGGGGTCACAGATACGCAGTATTTT. It translates to CASSEFLGGVTDTQYF. Using reference TRBV25-1 and TRBJ2-3 for the parts outside the CDR3, the full variable domain is EADIYQTPRYLVIGTGKKITLECSQTMGHDKMYWYQQDPGMELHLIHYSYGVNSTEKGDLSSESTVSRIRTEHFPLTLESARPSHTSQYLCASSEFLGGVTDTQYFGPGTRLTVL.

This clonotype was seen a few times. This rearrangement joins TRBV24-1 to TRBJ1-2; D is ambiguous. Trimming cost V 9 bases and J 5 bases, with 9 bases left between them. CDR3 length equals 11 residues. Germline assignment: CDR1 KGHDR and CDR2 SFDVKD. The CDR3 loop reads CATASAYGYTF. In DNA form, the CDR3 reads TGTGCCACCGCGAGCGCGTATGGCTACACCTTC.

This chain links TRBV10-3 with TRBJ2-2; D is uncertain. CDR3 size: 17 residues. The V and J ends lost 2 bases and 0 bases respectively, with 13 bases between them. Per the germline V gene, CDR1 is ENHRY and CDR2 is SYGVKD. In DNA form, the CDR3 reads TGTGCCATCAGTGAGCCTGGAAGCGCCGCGAACACCGGGGAGCTGTTTTTT. Its protein product is CAISEPGSAANTGELFF.

The chain has TRBV9 and TRBJ2-1; no reliable D call. The V and J ends lost 1 base and 4 bases respectively, with 9 bases between them. This CDR3 spans 14 amino acids. Germline values: CDR1 SGDLS, CDR2 YYNGEE. In nucleotides, the CDR3 is TGTGCCAGCAGCGTATCACTGGGGTACAATGAGCAGTTCTTC. Its protein is CASSVSLGYNEQFF.